This is a list of T cell receptor beta chains from one sample in a study of CD8 T cells in Susac syndrome. MiXCR was run by TCRdb on the immunoSEQ multiplex PCR reads, yielding one entry per CDR3 protein. The data contain about 200,000 distinct CDR3 sequences, just under 95% of them singletons. The sequenced sample was CD4+ T cells from PBMCs. These receptors originate from a human donor with multiple sclerosis. Both conserved end residues are part of each CDR3. A D gene is named only where the DNA matches it firmly. Clone size, where shown, is once, few, many, or a class for clones that have expanded.

>TRBV20-1|once|.|TRBJ2-1
TGCAGTGCCCTTGACCCTCCCGGGGAGCAGTTCTTC
CSALDPPGEQFF
>TRBV5-4|once|TRBD2|TRBJ2-1
TGTGCCAGCAGCTTGTTTACTAGCGGGGACAATGAGCAGTTCTTC
CASSLFTSGDNEQFF
>TRBV27|.|TRBD1|TRBJ2-2
TGTGCCAGCAGTTTTCGGGGCGACAGGGAAGTCGGCACCGGGGAGCTGTTTTTT
CASSFRGDREVGTGELFF
>TRBV7-8|.|TRBD2|TRBJ2-3
TGTGCCAGCAACCCCGAGCGGGGGGGCAATCCAGATACGCAGTATTTT
CASNPERGGNPDTQYF
>TRBV20-1|.|.|TRBJ1-1
TGCAGTGCAAAGGAGGGAGGGGAAGCTTTCTTT
CSAKEGGEAFF
>TRBV3-1|once|TRBD1|TRBJ1-1
TGTGCCAGCAGCCGAGGACAGGGTTCGCAAGCTTTCTTT
CASSRGQGSQAFF
>TRBV20-1|.|TRBD2|TRBJ2-3
TGCAGTGTTGGGACTAGCGGGGGGGCGGATACGCAGTATTTT
CSVGTSGGADTQYF
>TRBV3-1|.|.|TRBJ1-1
TGTGCCAGCAGCCGACAGAACACAATGAACACTGAAGCTTTCTTT
CASSRQNTMNTEAFF
>TRBV30|.|.|TRBJ2-1
TGTGCCTGGAGTCCCGGCAGATACAATGAGCAGTTCTTC
CAWSPGRYNEQFF
>TRBV7-8|.|.|TRBJ1-5
TGTGCCAGCAGCTTAGCGCCAGGGGATGGCGGACAGCCCCAGCATTTT
CASSLAPGDGGQPQHF
>TRBV29-1|once|.|TRBJ2-7
TGCAGCGTTAGTGTGACAAACTACGAGCAGTACTTC
CSVSVTNYEQYF
>TRBV9|.|.|TRBJ2-3
TGTGCCAGCAACAACCTAGTACCCATGGATACGCAGTATTTT
CASNNLVPMDTQYF
>TRBV29-1|.|TRBD1|TRBJ1-1
TGCAGCGTCGGACAGGGATTCAAGAACACTGAAGCTTTCTTT
CSVGQGFKNTEAFF
>TRBV6-5|once|.|TRBJ1-2
TGTGCCAGCAGCTCCACAACCGACAGTCCCTATGGCTACACCTTC
CASSSTTDSPYGYTF
>TRBV18|.|TRBD2|TRBJ2-5
TGTGCCAGCTCACCTCCCGGACTAGCTGAGACCCAGTACTTC
CASSPPGLAETQYF
>TRBV30|.|.|TRBJ1-6
TGTGTCTGGAGTGTACTCTCGGACAGCGCTCCCCTCCACTTT
CVWSVLSDSAPLHF
>TRBV18|.|.|TRBJ2-1
TGTGCCAGCTCACCACGGGTAGCAGGGGATGTCAATGAGCAGTTCTTC
CASSPRVAGDVNEQFF
>TRBV20-1|.|.|TRBJ2-5
TGCAGTGCTAGTCGTGAGGGGCGAGAGACCCAGTACTTC
CSASREGRETQYF
>TRBV12-3/TRBV12-4|.|.|TRBJ2-7
TGTGCCAGCAGTTTAGTAGGCGAGCAGTACTTC
CASSLVGEQYF
>TRBV14|.|.|TRBJ2-1
TGTGCCAGCAGCCCCATGGGCAATGAGCAGTTCTTC
CASSPMGNEQFF
>TRBV7-8|.|.|TRBJ2-3
TGTGCCAGCAGCTTAGCGACGACACCAGTTACGCAGTATTTT
CASSLATTPVTQYF
>TRBV6-5|once|.|TRBJ2-5
TGTGCCACCCTGGACGGAAGCGCAAAGACCCAGTACTTC
CATLDGSAKTQYF
>TRBV27|.|.|TRBJ1-5
TGTGCCAGCAGTTTAACAGGGACGGAGAATCAGCCCCAGCATTTT
CASSLTGTENQPQHF
>TRBV3-1|.|.|TRBJ2-4
TGTGCCAGCAGTCTCCTCTCTCAAAGACAAGCCAAAAACATTCAGTACTTC
CASSLLSQRQAKNIQYF
>TRBV9|.|.|TRBJ1-2
TGTGCCAGCAGCCTGGACACTTTAGACTATGGCTACACCTTC
CASSLDTLDYGYTF
>TRBV15|.|.|TRBJ2-1
TGTGCCACCACCCTCAGAAAGTACAATGAGCAGTTCTTC
CATTLRKYNEQFF
>TRBV18|.|.|TRBJ2-5
TGTGCCAGCTCACAAGCGCCCCAAGAGACCCAGTACTTC
CASSQAPQETQYF
>TRBV30|.|TRBD1|TRBJ2-1
TGTGCCTGGAGTGCAGGGGGTGAGCAGTTCTTC
CAWSAGGEQFF
>TRBV5-1|.|.|TRBJ2-7
TGCGCCAGCAGTGACCTCTACGAGCAGTACTTC
CASSDLYEQYF
>TRBV11-2|.|TRBD1|TRBJ2-5
TGTGCCAGCAGCTTTGGGACAGGACAAGAGACCCAGTACTTC
CASSFGTGQETQYF
>TRBV6-1|.|.|TRBJ2-3
TGTGCCAGCAGTGATTGGGCAGATACGCAGTATTTT
CASSDWADTQYF
>TRBV19|.|.|TRBJ2-2
TGTGCCAGTAGCCTACAGGGGAACACCGGGGAGCTGTTTTTT
CASSLQGNTGELFF
>TRBV6-5|.|.|TRBJ2-3
TGTGCCAGCAGTTCGTACCAGGACTGGACTAGCACAGATACGCAGTATTTT
CASSSYQDWTSTDTQYF
>TRBV29-1|.|TRBD1|TRBJ1-2
TGCAGCGTTGAAAGGGGACAGGGCGGAGGAGGCTACACCTTC
CSVERGQGGGGYTF
>TRBV20-1|.|.|TRBJ1-6
TGCAGTGCCGCGGGACACAATTCACCCCTCCACTTT
CSAAGHNSPLHF
>TRBV9|.|TRBD2|TRBJ2-4
TGTGCCAGCAGCCCCCGATCCTGGGGGGGGGTAGCCAAAAACATTCAGTACTTC
CASSPRSWGGVAKNIQYF
>TRBV20-1|.|.|TRBJ2-1
TGCAGTGCTAGTCTGGCAGGGGAGGGCAATGAGCAGTTCTTC
CSASLAGEGNEQFF
>TRBV29-1|.|.|TRBJ1-1
TGCAGCGTTGAAGCCGGGGGGCGAACTGAAGCTTTCTTT
CSVEAGGRTEAFF
>TRBV20-1|.|TRBD2|TRBJ2-1
TGCAGTGCCAGATCCGGGGGGAACAATGAGCAGTTCTTC
CSARSGGNNEQFF
>TRBV30|.|TRBD1|TRBJ1-2
TGTGCCTGGAGCGGGAGAAGACAGGGTGCGCCTAACTATGGCTACACCTTC
CAWSGRRQGAPNYGYTF
>TRBV12-3/TRBV12-4|.|.|TRBJ2-4
TGTGCCAGCAGTCCTTCGGGTGGGATCAAAAACATTCAGTACTTC
CASSPSGGIKNIQYF
>TRBV20-1|.|TRBD1|TRBJ2-1
TGCAGTGTAGGGACAGGGGGGCCTAATGAGCAGTTCTTC
CSVGTGGPNEQFF
>TRBV20-1|.|TRBD1|TRBJ2-5
TGCAGTGCTAGTCCGACAGGGGGCGGAGAGACCCAGTACTTC
CSASPTGGGETQYF
>TRBV14|.|.|TRBJ2-1
TGTGCCAGCAGCCATATCCGGAATGAGCAGTTCTTC
CASSHIRNEQFF
>TRBV12-3/TRBV12-4|.|TRBD1|TRBJ1-2
TGTGCCAGCAGATTGGCCCTCGGGACAGGCGCCTTC
CASRLALGTGAF
>TRBV4-1|once|TRBD2|TRBJ2-1
TGCGCCAGCAGCCAAGAGAGCGGGGGGCTGACGGCCAATGAGCAGTTCTTC
CASSQESGGLTANEQFF
>TRBV6-1|.|.|TRBJ1-2
TGTGCCAGCAGTGAAGCACACCCGGGCTCCGCTGGCTACACCTTC
CASSEAHPGSAGYTF
>TRBV30|.|.|TRBJ1-6
TGTGCCTGGAGTGCACCCCGGAGCTCCTATAATTCACCCCTCCACTTT
CAWSAPRSSYNSPLHF
>TRBV20-1|.|.|TRBJ1-6
TGCAGTGCTAGAGAGATCATCAGCACGGATTCACCCCTCCACTTT
CSAREIISTDSPLHF
>TRBV20-1|.|.|TRBJ2-3
TGCAGTGCCCTCCCGATTGTGAGCACAGATACGCAGTATTTT
CSALPIVSTDTQYF
>TRBV20-1|.|.|TRBJ2-7
TGCAGTGCTAGACAGCACTACGAGCAGTACTTC
CSARQHYEQYF
>TRBV3-1|.|.|TRBJ2-2
TGTGCCAGCAGCCAACCACCTCGCACCGGGGAGCTGTTTTTT
CASSQPPRTGELFF
>TRBV7-2|.|TRBD2|TRBJ2-1
TGTGCCAGCAGCCTATCCGTACTAGCGGGGGTGGATGAGCAGTTCTTC
CASSLSVLAGVDEQFF
>TRBV27|.|.|TRBJ2-1
TGTGCCAGCAGTCCCCGCCGGGGGGCCGCTACTGAGCAGTTCTTC
CASSPRRGAATEQFF